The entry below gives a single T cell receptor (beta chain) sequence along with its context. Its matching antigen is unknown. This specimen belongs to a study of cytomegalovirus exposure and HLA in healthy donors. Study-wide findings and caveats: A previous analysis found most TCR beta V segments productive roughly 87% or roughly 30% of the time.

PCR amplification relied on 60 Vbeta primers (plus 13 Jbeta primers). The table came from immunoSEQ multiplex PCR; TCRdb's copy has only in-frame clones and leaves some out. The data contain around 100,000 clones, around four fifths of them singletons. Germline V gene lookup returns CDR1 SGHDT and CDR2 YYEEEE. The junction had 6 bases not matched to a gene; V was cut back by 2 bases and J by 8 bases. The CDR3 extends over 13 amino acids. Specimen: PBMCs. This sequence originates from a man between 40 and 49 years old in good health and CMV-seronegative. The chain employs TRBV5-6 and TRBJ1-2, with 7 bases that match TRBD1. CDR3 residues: CASSFGTEGGYTF. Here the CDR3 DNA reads TGTGCCAGCAGCTTCGGGACAGAGGGGGGCTACACCTTC.